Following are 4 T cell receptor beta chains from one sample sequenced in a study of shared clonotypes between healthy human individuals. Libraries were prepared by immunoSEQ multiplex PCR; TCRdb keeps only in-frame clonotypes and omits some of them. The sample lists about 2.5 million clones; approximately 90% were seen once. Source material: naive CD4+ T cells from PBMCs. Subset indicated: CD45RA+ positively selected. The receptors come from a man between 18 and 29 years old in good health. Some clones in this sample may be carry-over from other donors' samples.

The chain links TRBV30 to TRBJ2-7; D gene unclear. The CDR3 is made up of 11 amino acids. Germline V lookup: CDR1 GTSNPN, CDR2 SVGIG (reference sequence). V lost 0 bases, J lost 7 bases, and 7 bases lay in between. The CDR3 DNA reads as TGTGCCTGGAGTGTTTCTACGGAGCAGTACTTC. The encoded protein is CAWSVSTEQYF. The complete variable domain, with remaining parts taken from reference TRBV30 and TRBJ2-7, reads SQTIHQWPATLVQPVGSPLSLECTVEGTSNPNLYWYRQAAGRGLQLLFYSVGIGQISSEVPQNLSASRPQDRQFILSSKKLLLSDSGFYLCAWSVSTEQYFGPGTRLTVT.

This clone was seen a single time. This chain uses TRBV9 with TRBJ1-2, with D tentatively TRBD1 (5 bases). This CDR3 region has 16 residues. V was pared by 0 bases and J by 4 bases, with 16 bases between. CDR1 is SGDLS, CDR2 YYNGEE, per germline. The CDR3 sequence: CASSVAPDRGTYGYTF. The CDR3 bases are TGTGCCAGCAGCGTAGCCCCGGATAGGGGAACCTATGGCTACACCTTC.

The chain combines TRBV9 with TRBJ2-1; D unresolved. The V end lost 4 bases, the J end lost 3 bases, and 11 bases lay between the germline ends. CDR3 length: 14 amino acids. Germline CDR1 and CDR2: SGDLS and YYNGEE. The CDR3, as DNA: TGTGCCAGCAGCTTACGGACGGTCTACAATGAGCAGTTCTTC. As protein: CASSLRTVYNEQFF.

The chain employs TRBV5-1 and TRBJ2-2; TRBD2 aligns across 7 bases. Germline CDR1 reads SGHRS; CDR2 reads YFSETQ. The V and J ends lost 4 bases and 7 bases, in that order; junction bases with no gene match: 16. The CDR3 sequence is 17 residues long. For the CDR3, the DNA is TGCGCCAGCAGCATGAGTCCCCGACCCCGGGGGGACGGGGAGCTGTTTTTT. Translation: CASSMSPRPRGDGELFF.